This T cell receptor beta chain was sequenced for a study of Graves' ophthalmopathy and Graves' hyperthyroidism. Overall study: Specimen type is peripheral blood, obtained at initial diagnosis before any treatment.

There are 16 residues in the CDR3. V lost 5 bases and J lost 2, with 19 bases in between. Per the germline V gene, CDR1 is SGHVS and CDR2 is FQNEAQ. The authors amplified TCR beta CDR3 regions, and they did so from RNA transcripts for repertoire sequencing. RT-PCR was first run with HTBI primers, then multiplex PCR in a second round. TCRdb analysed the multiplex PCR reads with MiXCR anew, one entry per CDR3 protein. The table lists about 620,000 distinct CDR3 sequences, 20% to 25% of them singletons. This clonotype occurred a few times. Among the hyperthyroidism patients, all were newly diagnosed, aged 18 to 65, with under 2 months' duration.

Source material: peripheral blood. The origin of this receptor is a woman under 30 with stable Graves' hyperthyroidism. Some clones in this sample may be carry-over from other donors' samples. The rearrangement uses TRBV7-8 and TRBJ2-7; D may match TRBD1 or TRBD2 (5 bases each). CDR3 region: CASSTYRGRGAYEQYF. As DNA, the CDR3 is TGTGCCAGCAGCACCTATAGGGGCCGGGGAGCCTACGAGCAGTACTTC. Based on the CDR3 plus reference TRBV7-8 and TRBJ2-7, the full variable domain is GAGVSQSPRYKVAKRGQDVALRCDPISGHVSLFWYQQALGQGPEFLTYFQNEAQLDKSGLPSDRFFAERPEGSVSTLKIQRTQQEDSAVYLCASSTYRGRGAYEQYFGPGTRLTVT.